What follows are 29 T cell receptor beta chains derived from one specimen sequenced in a study of blood T cell repertoires in COVID-19. Repertoires were generated with immunoSEQ multiplex PCR, while TCRdb's copy carries only in-frame clones and drops some. Seen here are around 220,000 clones, 85% to 90% observed once, and the top ten hold 10%. What was sequenced was peripheral blood. These receptors all stem from a woman between 50 and 59 years old with COVID-19, enrolled during active disease.

The J gene is TRBJ1-5, the V gene TRBV19; D is possibly TRBD1 (6 bases). The V gene's germline CDR1 is LNHDA and CDR2 SQIVND (reference sequence). The CDR3 spans 16 residues. Between the trimmed V and J ends, which lost 5 bases and 4 bases, there was a span of 18 bases. The CDR3 protein is CASSAVHGTRNQPQHF. CDR3 DNA sequence: TGTGCCAGTAGTGCCGTTCACGGGACACGAAATCAGCCCCAGCATTTT.

CDR3 nucleotide sequence: TGCGCCAGCGACTCCGGGACAGGGGTTACGGGGACTGAAGCTTTCTTT. This sequence encodes CASDSGTGVTGTEAFF. This chain uses TRBV5-1 with TRBJ1-1; 10 nucleotides align to TRBD1. This CDR3 has 16 amino acids. The ends lost 7 bases at V and 5 bases at J; junction bases unmatched: 14. In germline, CDR1 is SGHRS, CDR2 YFSETQ.

The table lists this clone with a count of one. The gene calls are TRBV30 and TRBJ2-6; possible D gene TRBD2, 5 bases. From germline, CDR1 is GTSNPN and CDR2 SVGIG (reference sequence). Between the trimmed V and J ends, which lost 5 bases and 0 bases, there was a span of 17 bases. This CDR3 region has 17 residues. As DNA, the CDR3 is TGTGCCTGGGTCCCCCTGGCGGGCCCCTCTGGGGCCAACGTCCTGACTTTC. Translating it yields CAWVPLAGPSGANVLTF.

The chain is built from TRBV2 and TRBJ2-2; 8 nucleotides match TRBD2. CDR1 and CDR2 from the germline V gene are SNHLY and FYNNEI. The CDR3 covers 18 residues. After removal of 0 bases from V and 5 bases from J, the junction contained 11 bases not matched to a gene. CDR3 protein: CASSEALLGTRRTGELFF. CDR3 coding DNA: TGTGCCAGCAGTGAAGCGCTTCTTGGGACTAGAAGAACCGGGGAGCTGTTTTTT.

The gene calls are TRBV4-1 and TRBJ1-1, with D maybe TRBD1 (5 bases). Germline V gene lookup returns CDR1 MGHRA and CDR2 YSYEKL. CDR3 length: 16 residues. Trimming took off 4 bases at V and 1 base at J, with 16 bases between the two ends. The CDR3 is CASSPHGGLGNTEAFF. Written as DNA, the CDR3 is TGCGCCAGCAGCCCCCACGGGGGTTTGGGGAACACTGAAGCTTTCTTT.

J is TRBJ2-1 and V is TRBV9, with 9 bases matching TRBD2. CDR1 is SGDLS, CDR2 YYNGEE, per germline. The J segment lost 4 bases and the V segment lost 4 bases, leaving 6 bases of the junction unmatched. This CDR3 has 15 amino acids. CDR3: CASSQGRGGYNEQFF. The CDR3, as DNA: TGTGCCAGCAGCCAGGGGCGGGGGGGATACAATGAGCAGTTCTTC. Full variable domain (rest looked up from reference TRBV9 and TRBJ2-1): DSGVTQTPKHLITATGQRVTLRCSPRSGDLSVYWYQQSLDQGLQFLIQYYNGEERAKGNILERFSAQQFPDLHSELNLSSLELGDSALYFCASSQGRGGYNEQFFGPGTRLTVL.

The rearrangement joins TRBV5-6 to TRBJ2-7, with D possibly TRBD2 on 5 matching bases. The CDR3 is made up of 14 amino acids. Germline CDR1 is SGHDT and CDR2 is YYEEEE. Trimming pared 0 bases from V and 3 bases from J, leaving 10 bases between. Here the CDR3 DNA reads TGTGCCAGCAGCTTGGCGGGGTCCCTCTACGAGCAGTACTTC. Translated, it gives CASSLAGSLYEQYF.

The chain recombines TRBV13 with TRBJ2-7; 9 bases match TRBD1. CDR1 and CDR2 from the germline V gene are PRHDT and FYEKMQ (reference sequence). This CDR3 is built from 14 residues. Germline trimming cut 6 bases from V and 4 bases from J; bases unmatched to any gene: 7. The CDR3 coding sequence is TGTGCCAGCAGACAACAGGGGGCGGCTTACGAGCAGTACTTC. Its protein is CASRQQGAAYEQYF.

The rearrangement joins TRBV6-1 to TRBJ2-1; 8 nucleotides align to TRBD1. V was clipped by 1 base and J by 10 bases; unmatched bases: 9. This CDR3 spans 15 amino acids. Per germline, CDR1 MNHNS and CDR2 SASEGT. DNA of the CDR3: TGTGCCAGCAGTGAAGTGCTTGGACAGGGAGGCGAGCAGTTCTTC. Its protein product is CASSEVLGQGGEQFF.

The chain couples TRBV27 to TRBJ2-7; 8 bases line up with TRBD1. CDR1 and CDR2 from the germline V gene are MNHEY and SMNVEV (reference sequence). The junction had 7 bases not matched to a gene; V was cut back by 9 bases and J by 3 bases. The length of the CDR3 is 13 residues. The CDR3 DNA sequence: TGTGCCAGGGGCCAGGGGGCCCACTACGAGCAGTACTTC. Translated: CARGQGAHYEQYF.

V and J are TRBV27 and TRBJ1-5, with D possibly TRBD1 on 6 matching bases. Trimming removed 3 bases from V and 4 bases from J, with 7 bases in between. Per germline, CDR1 MNHEY and CDR2 SMNVEV (reference sequence). The CDR3 covers 13 residues. The CDR3 spells CASSFQGNQPQHF. CDR3 DNA sequence: TGTGCCAGCAGTTTCCAGGGGAATCAGCCCCAGCATTTT.

The DNA for the CDR3 is TGTGCCAGCAGCTTCCATTGGCAGGGTGACACTGAAGCTTTCTTT. Translating it yields CASSFHWQGDTEAFF. The V and J genes are TRBV7-9 and TRBJ1-1; D perhaps matches TRBD1 (5 bases). Germline V lookup: CDR1 SEHNR, CDR2 FQNEAQ (reference sequence). This CDR3 spans 15 amino acids. With 3 bases removed from V and 3 bases from J, the gap between germline ends came to 14 bases.

J is TRBJ2-3 and V is TRBV18, with TRBD2 matching over 7 bases. V gave up 0 bases and J gave up 8 bases; unmatched junction bases: 2. Germline V gene data show CDR1 as KGHSH and CDR2 as LQKENI. The CDR3 runs to 13 residues. The chain's CDR3 is CASSPPTSATQYF. The CDR3 nucleotides are TGTGCCAGCTCACCACCTACTAGCGCTACGCAGTATTTT. Full variable domain (remainder filled in from reference TRBV18 and TRBJ2-3): NAGVMQNPRHLVRRRGQEARLRCSPMKGHSHVYWYRQLPEEGLKFMVYLQKENIIDESGMPKERFSAEFPKEGPSILRIQQVVRGDSAAYFCASSPPTSATQYFGPGTRLTVL.

This clone was observed a handful of times. This rearrangement joins TRBV10-3 to TRBJ2-2; 7 nucleotides line up with TRBD1. Germline V gives CDR1 ENHRY, CDR2 SYGVKD. V lost 2 bases to trimming and J lost 1 base; unmatched junction nucleotides: 4. This CDR3 spans 16 amino acids. The CDR3 region has the DNA TGTGCCATCAGTGAGGCCGGGACAGAGAACACCGGGGAGCTGTTTTTT. Translated: CAISEAGTENTGELFF.

Points on this clone: This same CDR3 is encoded by further DNA sequences in the sample. The rearrangement joins TRBV5-1 to TRBJ2-3; the D is unclear. Trimming shortened V by 0 bases and J by 1 base, and 3 bases separated the two germline ends. In germline, CDR1 is SGHRS, CDR2 YFSETQ. The length of the CDR3 is 13 residues. The CDR3 reads CASSLAGTDTQYF. As DNA, the CDR3 is TGCGCCAGCAGCTTGGCCGGCACAGATACGCAGTATTTT.

The table lists this clone with a count of one. This sequence joins TRBV18 and TRBJ2-2; 9 bases fit TRBD2. The V gene end was trimmed by 3 bases and the J gene end by 4 bases; junction bases not matched to a gene: 12. Germline loops: CDR1 KGHSH, CDR2 LQKENI. CDR3 length: 18 amino acids. Written as DNA, the CDR3 is TGTGCCAGCTCACCCCGGACTAGCGCCTGGTCAGGCACCGGGGAGCTGTTTTTT. Amino acids: CASSPRTSAWSGTGELFF.

The rearrangement links TRBV5-8 to TRBJ2-7, with D uncertain. The CDR3 runs to 13 residues. CDR1 SGHTS and CDR2 YDEGEE come from the germline V gene. Deletions cut 2 bases from V and 1 base from J, with 7 bases between. The DNA for the CDR3 is TGTGCCAGCAGCTTATCCGTGTCCTACGAGCAGTACGTC. Amino acid sequence: CASSLSVSYEQYV.

The chain has TRBV19 and TRBJ1-6; possibly TRBD1 for D (5 bases). Germline V CDR1 and CDR2: LNHDA, SQIVND (reference sequence). Trimming cost V 5 bases and J 11 bases, with 13 bases left between them. The CDR3 spans 13 residues. CDR3 amino acids: CASSPAGGAPLHF. Here the CDR3 DNA reads TGTGCCAGTAGTCCAGCCGGAGGGGCACCCCTCCACTTT.

The V and J genes are TRBV7-2 and TRBJ1-2, with D unclear. Trimming left V 7 bases short and J 4 bases short, with 19 bases between. CDR1 and CDR2 from the germline V gene are SGHTA and FQGNSA. This CDR3 has 15 amino acids. The CDR3 sequence: CASNPVAGPPYGYTF. CDR3 coding DNA: TGTGCCAGCAACCCGGTGGCAGGCCCCCCCTATGGCTACACCTTC. The variable domain in full, completed from reference TRBV7-2 and TRBJ1-2, reads GAGVSQSPSNKVTEKGKDVELRCDPISGHTALYWYRQSLGQGLEFLIYFQGNSAPDKSGLPSDRFSAERTGGSVSTLTIQRTQQEDSAVYLCASNPVAGPPYGYTFGSGTRLTVV.

The chain links TRBV24-1 to TRBJ1-2; possible D gene TRBD1, 5 bases. V was pared by 3 bases and J by 5 bases, with 9 bases between. Germline values: CDR1 KGHDR, CDR2 SFDVKD. The CDR3 is 13 residues long. CDR3 sequence reads: CATSDTGTYGYTF. CDR3 bases: TGTGCCACCAGTGATACAGGAACTTATGGCTACACCTTC.

V usage is TRBV5-4 and J usage is TRBJ2-1; D possibly corresponds to TRBD2 (5 bases). V was clipped by 3 bases and J by 7 bases, with 8 bases between them. Germline assignment: CDR1 SGHNT and CDR2 YYREEE (reference sequence). This CDR3 has 12 residues. The CDR3 nucleotides are TGTGCCAGCAGCTCACTAGTAAATGAGCAGTTCTTC. This translates into CASSSLVNEQFF. The whole variable domain, filled in from reference TRBV5-4 and TRBJ2-1, reads ETGVTQSPTHLIKTRGQQVTLRCSSQSGHNTVSWYQQALGQGPQFIFQYYREEENGRGNFPPRFSGLQFPNYSSELNVNALELDDSALYLCASSSLVNEQFFGPGTRLTVL.

This clone occurred a few times. The J gene is TRBJ1-4, the V gene TRBV19; D uncertain. This CDR3 has 15 amino acids. The germline V gene has CDR1 LNHDA and CDR2 SQIVND (reference sequence). The V end lost 9 bases, the J end lost 7 bases, and 21 bases lay between the germline ends. The CDR3 DNA follows: TGTGCCAGCTTACCTCCGGGTCCCACAAGTGAAAAACTGTTTTTT. As protein: CASLPPGPTSEKLFF.

The chain uses TRBV10-1 and TRBJ2-1; weak D call: TRBD2 (6 bases). V gave up 6 bases and J gave up 7 bases, with 16 bases separating them. Germline V gene data show CDR1 as WNHNN and CDR2 as SYGVQD (reference sequence). This CDR3 has 14 residues. The CDR3, as DNA: TGCGCCAGCAGGTCGGAATGGGGGGAGAATGAGCAGTTCTTC. Its translation is CASRSEWGENEQFF.

The chain combines TRBV7-9 with TRBJ1-2; D remains unclear. V lost 5 bases and J 6 bases, leaving 13 bases between the germline ends. CDR1 SEHNR and CDR2 FQNEAQ come from the germline V gene (reference sequence). The CDR3 runs to 13 residues. CDR3 amino acids: CASSILNNDGYTF. CDR3 in DNA: TGTGCCAGCAGCATTTTGAACAATGATGGCTACACCTTC.

The chain recombines TRBV28 with TRBJ2-4; 8 positions match TRBD1. Germline V lookup: CDR1 MDHEN, CDR2 SYDVKM. V shed 5 bases, J shed 6 bases, and the junction held 9 bases outside the gene matches. CDR3 length: 15 residues. The CDR3 DNA sequence: TGTGCCAGCAGTATTCGGCAGGGGGCGGGAAACATTCAGTACTTC. This encodes CASSIRQGAGNIQYF.

This clone was recorded once. The rearrangement links TRBV11-2 to TRBJ2-1; no reliable D call. Germline assignment: CDR1 SGHAT and CDR2 FQNNGV. This CDR3 is 12 amino acids long. The ends were cut back, 4 bases at V and 7 bases at J, with 8 bases in the middle. The CDR3 nucleotides read TGTGCCAGCAGCTCTCACATGAATGAGCAGTTCTTC. As protein: CASSSHMNEQFF. Supplemented by reference TRBV11-2 and TRBJ2-1, the full variable domain reads EAGVAQSPRYKIIEKRQSVAFWCNPISGHATLYWYQQILGQGPKLLIQFQNNGVVDDSQLPKDRFSAERLKGVDSTLKIQPAKLEDSAVYLCASSSHMNEQFFGPGTRLTVL.

J is TRBJ1-5 and V is TRBV3-1 (or the pseudogene TRBV3-2); TRBD1 might be the D (6 bases). V lost 2 bases and J 6 bases, leaving 14 bases between the germline ends. This CDR3 has 15 residues. The V gene's germline CDR1 is LGHDT and CDR2 YNNKEL (reference sequence). The CDR3 loop reads CASSQTGPGSQPQHF. CDR3 bases: TGTGCCAGCAGCCAAACAGGGCCGGGGAGTCAGCCCCAGCATTTT.

A few counts support this clone. The chain carries TRBV6-2 or TRBV6-3 and TRBJ1-5; D may be TRBD1 (5 bases). The CDR3 totals 14 residues. CDR1 MNHEY and CDR2 SVGEGT come from the germline V gene. V lost 0 bases and J 5 bases, leaving 8 bases between the germline ends. CDR3: CASSYSSGYQPQHF. CDR3 in DNA: TGTGCCAGCAGTTACTCGTCAGGGTATCAGCCCCAGCATTTT.

This clone was seen just once. The V and J genes are TRBV30 and TRBJ1-2, with D unresolved. Per the germline V gene, CDR1 is GTSNPN and CDR2 is SVGIG (reference sequence). With 4 bases removed from V and 4 bases from J, the gap between germline ends came to 16 bases. The CDR3 sequence is 14 residues long. DNA for the CDR3: TGTGCCTGGAATCCCGGAGAGGCCTCCTATGGCTACACCTTC. It specifies CAWNPGEASYGYTF.